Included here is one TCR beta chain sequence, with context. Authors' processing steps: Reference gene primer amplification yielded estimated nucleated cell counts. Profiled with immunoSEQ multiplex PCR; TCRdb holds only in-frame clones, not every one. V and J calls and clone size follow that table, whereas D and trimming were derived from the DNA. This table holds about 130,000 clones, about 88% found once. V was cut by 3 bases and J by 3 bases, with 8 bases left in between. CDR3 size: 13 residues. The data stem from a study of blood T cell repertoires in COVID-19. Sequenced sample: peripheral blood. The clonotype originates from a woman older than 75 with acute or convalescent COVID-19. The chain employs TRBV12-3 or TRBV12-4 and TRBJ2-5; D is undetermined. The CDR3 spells CASSFYREETQYF. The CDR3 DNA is TGTGCCAGCAGTTTCTACAGAGAAGAGACCCAGTACTTC.